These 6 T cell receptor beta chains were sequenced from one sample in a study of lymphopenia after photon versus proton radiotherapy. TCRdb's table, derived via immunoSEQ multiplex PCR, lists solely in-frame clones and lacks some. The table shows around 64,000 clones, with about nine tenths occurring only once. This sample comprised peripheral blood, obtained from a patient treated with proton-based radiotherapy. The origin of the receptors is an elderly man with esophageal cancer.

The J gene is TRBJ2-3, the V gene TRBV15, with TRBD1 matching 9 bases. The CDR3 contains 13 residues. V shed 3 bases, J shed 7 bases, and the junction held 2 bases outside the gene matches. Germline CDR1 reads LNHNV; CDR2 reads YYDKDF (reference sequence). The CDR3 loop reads CATSSDRGNTQYF. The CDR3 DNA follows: TGTGCCACCAGCAGCGACAGGGGGAATACGCAGTATTTT.

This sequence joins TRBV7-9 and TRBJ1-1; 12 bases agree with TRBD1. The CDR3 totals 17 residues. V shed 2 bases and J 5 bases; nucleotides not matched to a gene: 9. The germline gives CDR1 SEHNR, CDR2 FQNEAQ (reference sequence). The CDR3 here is CASSLWGQGAFRTEAFF. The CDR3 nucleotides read TGTGCCAGCAGCTTATGGGGACAGGGGGCTTTCCGAACTGAAGCTTTCTTT.

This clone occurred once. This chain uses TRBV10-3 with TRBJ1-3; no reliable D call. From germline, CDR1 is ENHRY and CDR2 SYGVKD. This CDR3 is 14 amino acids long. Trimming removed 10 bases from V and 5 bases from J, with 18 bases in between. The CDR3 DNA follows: TGTGCCACCGGCGGATCCTCCTTAAGAAACACCATATATTTT. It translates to CATGGSSLRNTIYF.

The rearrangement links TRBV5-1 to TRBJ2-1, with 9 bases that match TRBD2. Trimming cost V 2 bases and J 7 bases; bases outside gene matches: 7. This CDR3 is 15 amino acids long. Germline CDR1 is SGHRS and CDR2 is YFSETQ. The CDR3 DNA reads TGCGCCAGCAGCTTTAGCGGGAGATACGGTAATGAGCAGTTCTTC. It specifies CASSFSGRYGNEQFF.

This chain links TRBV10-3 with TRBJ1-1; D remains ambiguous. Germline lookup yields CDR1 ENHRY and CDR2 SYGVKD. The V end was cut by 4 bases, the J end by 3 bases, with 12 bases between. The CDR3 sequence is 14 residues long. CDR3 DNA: TGTGCCATCAGTGTGAGGGTCCAGGACACTGAAGCTTTCTTT. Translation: CAISVRVQDTEAFF.

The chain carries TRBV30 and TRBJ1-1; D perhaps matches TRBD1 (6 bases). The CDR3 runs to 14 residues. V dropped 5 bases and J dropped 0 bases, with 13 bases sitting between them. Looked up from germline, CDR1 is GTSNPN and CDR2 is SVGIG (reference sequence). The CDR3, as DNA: TGTGCCTGGGCCACCGGGACATTGAACACTGAAGCTTTCTTT. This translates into CAWATGTLNTEAFF.